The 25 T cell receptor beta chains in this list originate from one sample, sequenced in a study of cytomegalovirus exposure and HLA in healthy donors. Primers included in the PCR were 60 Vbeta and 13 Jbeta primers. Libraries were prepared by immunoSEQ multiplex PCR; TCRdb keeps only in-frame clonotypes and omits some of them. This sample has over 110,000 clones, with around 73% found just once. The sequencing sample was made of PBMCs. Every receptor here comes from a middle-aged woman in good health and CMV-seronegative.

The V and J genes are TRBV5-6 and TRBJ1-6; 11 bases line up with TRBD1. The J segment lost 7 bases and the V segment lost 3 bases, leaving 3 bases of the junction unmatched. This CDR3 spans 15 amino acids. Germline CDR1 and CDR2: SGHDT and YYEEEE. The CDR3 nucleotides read TGTGCCAGCAGCTGGGGACAGGGGGGAAATTCACCCCTCCACTTT. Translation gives CASSWGQGGNSPLHF.

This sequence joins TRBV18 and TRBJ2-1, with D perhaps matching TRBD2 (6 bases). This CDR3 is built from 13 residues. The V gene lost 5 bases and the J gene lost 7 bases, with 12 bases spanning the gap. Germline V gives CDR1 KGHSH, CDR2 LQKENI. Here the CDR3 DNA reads TGTGCCAGCTCATCCTCGGCGGGGAATGAGCAGTTCTTC. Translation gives CASSSSAGNEQFF.

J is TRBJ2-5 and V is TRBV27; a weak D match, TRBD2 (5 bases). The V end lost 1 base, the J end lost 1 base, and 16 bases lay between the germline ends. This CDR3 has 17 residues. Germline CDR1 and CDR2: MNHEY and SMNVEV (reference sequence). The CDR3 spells CASSLYPIGGVQETQYF. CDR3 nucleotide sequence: TGTGCCAGCAGTTTATACCCGATAGGAGGAGTCCAAGAGACCCAGTACTTC.

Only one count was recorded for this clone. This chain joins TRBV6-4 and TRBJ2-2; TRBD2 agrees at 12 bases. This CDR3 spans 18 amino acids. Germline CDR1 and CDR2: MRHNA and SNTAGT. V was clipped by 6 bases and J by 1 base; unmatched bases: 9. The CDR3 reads CASRLLAGGHLNTGELFF. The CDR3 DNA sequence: TGTGCCAGCAGGTTACTAGCGGGGGGCCACCTGAACACCGGGGAGCTGTTTTTT.

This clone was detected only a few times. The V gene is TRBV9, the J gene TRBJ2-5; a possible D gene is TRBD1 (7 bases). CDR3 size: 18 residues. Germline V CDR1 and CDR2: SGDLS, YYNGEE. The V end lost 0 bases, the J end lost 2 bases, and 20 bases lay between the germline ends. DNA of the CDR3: TGTGCCAGCAGCGTAGGCCCCCTTTCGACAGGGAGGCAAGAGACCCAGTACTTC. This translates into CASSVGPLSTGRQETQYF.

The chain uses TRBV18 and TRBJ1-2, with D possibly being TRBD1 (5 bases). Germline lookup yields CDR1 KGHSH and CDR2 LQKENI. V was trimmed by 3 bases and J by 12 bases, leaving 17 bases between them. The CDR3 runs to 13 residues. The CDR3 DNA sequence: TGTGCCAGCTCACCTAGGAGGGACGCCCAAGACACCTTC. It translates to CASSPRRDAQDTF.

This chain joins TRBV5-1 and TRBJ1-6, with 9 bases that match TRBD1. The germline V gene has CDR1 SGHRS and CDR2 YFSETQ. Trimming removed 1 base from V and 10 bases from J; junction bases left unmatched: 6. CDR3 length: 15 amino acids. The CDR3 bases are TGCGCCAGCAGCTTGAAGGGACAGGGAGGCTCACCCCTCCACTTT. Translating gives CASSLKGQGGSPLHF. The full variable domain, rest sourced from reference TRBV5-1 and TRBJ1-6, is KAGVTQTPRYLIKTRGQQVTLSCSPISGHRSVSWYQQTPGQGLQFLFEYFSETQRNKGNFPGRFSGRQFSNSRSEMNVSTLELGDSALYLCASSLKGQGGSPLHFGNGTRLTVT.

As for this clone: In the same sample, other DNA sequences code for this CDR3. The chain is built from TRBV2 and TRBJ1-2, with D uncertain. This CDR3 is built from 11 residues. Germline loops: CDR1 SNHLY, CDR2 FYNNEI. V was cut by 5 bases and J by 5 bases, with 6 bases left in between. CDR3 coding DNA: TGTGCCAGCAGTAGGGAGTATGGCTACACCTTC. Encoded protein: CASSREYGYTF. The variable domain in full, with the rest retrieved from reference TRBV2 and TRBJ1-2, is EPEVTQTPSHQVTQMGQEVILRCVPISNHLYFYWYRQILGQKVEFLVSFYNNEISEKSEIFDDQFSVERPDGSNFTLKIRSTKLEDSAMYFCASSREYGYTFGSGTRLTVV.

CDR3 amino acids: CASSEGQISNQPQHF. The CDR3 coding sequence is TGTGCCAGCAGTGAGGGCCAGATTAGCAATCAGCCCCAGCATTTT. The rearrangement joins TRBV2 to TRBJ1-5, with D unclear. This CDR3 spans 15 amino acids. Germline V gives CDR1 SNHLY, CDR2 FYNNEI. The germline V and J ends were trimmed by 3 bases and 0 bases, with 9 bases remaining between them.

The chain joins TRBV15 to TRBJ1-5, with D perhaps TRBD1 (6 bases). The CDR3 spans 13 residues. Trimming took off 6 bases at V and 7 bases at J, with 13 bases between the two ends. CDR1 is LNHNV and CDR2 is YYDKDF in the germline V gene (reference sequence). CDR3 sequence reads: CATSPTQGQPQHF. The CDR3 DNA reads TGTGCCACCAGTCCTACACAGGGCCAGCCCCAGCATTTT.

The CDR3, as DNA: TGTGCCAGTAGTATAGACTCAGGTGGGCGGGGGTGGAATGAGCAGTTCTTC. This sequence encodes CASSIDSGGRGWNEQFF. The rearrangement links TRBV19 to TRBJ2-1; TRBD2 agrees at 7 bases. Germline loops: CDR1 LNHDA, CDR2 SQIVND (reference sequence). The CDR3 runs to 17 residues. The V and J ends lost 0 bases and 7 bases, in that order; junction bases with no gene match: 12.

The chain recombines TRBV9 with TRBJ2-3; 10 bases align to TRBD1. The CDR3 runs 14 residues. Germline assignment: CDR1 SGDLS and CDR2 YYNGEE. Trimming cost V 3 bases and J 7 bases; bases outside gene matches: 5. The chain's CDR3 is CASSAGTGAYTQYF. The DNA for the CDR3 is TGTGCCAGCAGCGCCGGGACAGGGGCGTATACGCAGTATTTT. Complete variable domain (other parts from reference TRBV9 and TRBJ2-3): DSGVTQTPKHLITATGQRVTLRCSPRSGDLSVYWYQQSLDQGLQFLIQYYNGEERAKGNILERFSAQQFPDLHSELNLSSLELGDSALYFCASSAGTGAYTQYFGPGTRLTVL.

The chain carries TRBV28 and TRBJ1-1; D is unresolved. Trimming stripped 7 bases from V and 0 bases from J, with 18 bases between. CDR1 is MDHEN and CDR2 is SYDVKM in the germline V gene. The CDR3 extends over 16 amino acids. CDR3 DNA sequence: TGTGCCAGCACCACGAGCTCCCCAGGTATGAACACTGAAGCTTTCTTT. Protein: CASTTSSPGMNTEAFF.

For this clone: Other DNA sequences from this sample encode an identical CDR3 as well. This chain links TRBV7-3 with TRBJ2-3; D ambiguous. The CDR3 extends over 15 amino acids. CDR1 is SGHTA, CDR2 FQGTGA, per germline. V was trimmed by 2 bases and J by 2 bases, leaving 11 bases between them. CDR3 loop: CASSLLGLLTDTQYF. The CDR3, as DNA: TGTGCCAGCAGCTTACTGGGCCTCCTCACAGATACGCAGTATTTT.

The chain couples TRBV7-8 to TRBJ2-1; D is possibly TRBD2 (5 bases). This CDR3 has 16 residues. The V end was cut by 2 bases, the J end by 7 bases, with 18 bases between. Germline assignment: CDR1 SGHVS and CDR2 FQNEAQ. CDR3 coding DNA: TGTGCCAGCAGCTTAAATGAAGACTCGCCGGGAAATGAGCAGTTCTTC. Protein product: CASSLNEDSPGNEQFF.

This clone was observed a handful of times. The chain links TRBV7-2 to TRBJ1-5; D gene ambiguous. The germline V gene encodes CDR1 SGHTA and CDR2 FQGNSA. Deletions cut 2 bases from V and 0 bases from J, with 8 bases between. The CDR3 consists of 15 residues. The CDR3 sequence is CASSLLDISNQPQHF. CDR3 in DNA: TGTGCCAGCAGCTTACTCGACATTAGCAATCAGCCCCAGCATTTT.

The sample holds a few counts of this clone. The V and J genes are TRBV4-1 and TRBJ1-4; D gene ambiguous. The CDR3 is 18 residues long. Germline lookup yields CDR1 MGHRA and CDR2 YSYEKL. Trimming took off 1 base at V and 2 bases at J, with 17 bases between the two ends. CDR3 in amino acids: CASSQVSWRFGTNEKLFF. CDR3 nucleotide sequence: TGCGCCAGCAGCCAAGTTTCGTGGAGGTTTGGGACTAATGAAAAACTGTTTTTT.

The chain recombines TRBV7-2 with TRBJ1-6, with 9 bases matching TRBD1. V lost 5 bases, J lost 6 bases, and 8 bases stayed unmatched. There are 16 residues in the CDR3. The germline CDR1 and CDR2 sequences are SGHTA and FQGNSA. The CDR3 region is CASSLRTGASNSPLHF. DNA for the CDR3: TGTGCCAGCAGCCTCCGGACAGGGGCCTCTAATTCACCCCTCCACTTT.

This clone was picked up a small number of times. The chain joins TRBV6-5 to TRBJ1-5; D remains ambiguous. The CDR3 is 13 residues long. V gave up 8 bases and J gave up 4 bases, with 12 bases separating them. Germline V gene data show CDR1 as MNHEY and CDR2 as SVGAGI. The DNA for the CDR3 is TGTGCCAGCCAAACCGCACAGAATCAGCCCCAGCATTTT. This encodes CASQTAQNQPQHF.

CDR3 bases: TGTGCCAGCAGTGAGGACAGGGGGTTCCCTAGCTCCTATAATTCACCCCTCCACTTT. This translates into CASSEDRGFPSSYNSPLHF. The chain links TRBV2 to TRBJ1-6, with 10 bases identical to TRBD1. With V trimmed by 3 bases and J by 0 bases, 8 bases remained unmatched. Per the germline V gene, CDR1 is SNHLY and CDR2 is FYNNEI. The CDR3 loop spans 19 amino acids.

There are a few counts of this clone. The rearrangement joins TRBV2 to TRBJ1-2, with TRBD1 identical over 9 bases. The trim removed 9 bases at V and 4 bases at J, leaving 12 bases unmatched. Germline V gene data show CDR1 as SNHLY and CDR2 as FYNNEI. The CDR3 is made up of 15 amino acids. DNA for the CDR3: TGTGCCAGTCGGGACAGGGCATCTGCGGGCTATGGCTACACCTTC. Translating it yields CASRDRASAGYGYTF.

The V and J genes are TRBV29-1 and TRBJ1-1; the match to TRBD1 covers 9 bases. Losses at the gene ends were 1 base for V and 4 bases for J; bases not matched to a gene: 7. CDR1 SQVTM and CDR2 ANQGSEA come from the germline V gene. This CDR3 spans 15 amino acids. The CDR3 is CSVEVPDRGSTEAFF. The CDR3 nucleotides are TGCAGCGTTGAAGTTCCGGACAGGGGATCCACTGAAGCTTTCTTT.

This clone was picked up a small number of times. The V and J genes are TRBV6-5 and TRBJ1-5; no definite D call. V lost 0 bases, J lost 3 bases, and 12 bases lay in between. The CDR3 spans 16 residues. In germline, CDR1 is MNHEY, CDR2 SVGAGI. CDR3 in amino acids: CASSYSGPSNNQPQHF. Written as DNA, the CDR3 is TGTGCCAGCAGTTACTCGGGCCCCTCGAACAATCAGCCCCAGCATTTT.

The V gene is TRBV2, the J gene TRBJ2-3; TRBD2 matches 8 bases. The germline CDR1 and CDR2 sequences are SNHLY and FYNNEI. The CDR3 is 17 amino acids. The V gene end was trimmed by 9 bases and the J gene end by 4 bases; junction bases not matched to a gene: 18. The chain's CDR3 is CASLKGTGGPFADTQYF. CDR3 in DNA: TGTGCCAGTCTAAAAGGAACGGGGGGGCCTTTTGCAGATACGCAGTATTTT.

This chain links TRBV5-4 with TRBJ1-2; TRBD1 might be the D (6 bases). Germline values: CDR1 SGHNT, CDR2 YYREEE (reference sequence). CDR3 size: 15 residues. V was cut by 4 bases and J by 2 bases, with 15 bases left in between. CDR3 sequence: CASSQGLTTNYGYTF. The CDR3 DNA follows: TGTGCCAGCAGCCAGGGGTTAACAACAAACTATGGCTACACCTTC.